The rows below give T cell receptor beta chains drawn from one sample of a study of beta chain features in type 1 diabetes. Produced via immunoSEQ multiplex PCR; TCRdb's table is partial and in-frame only. The top ten clones hold less than 0.65% of a sample with 95,000 to 110,000 clones, under 30% of them seen once. The sequenced sample was central memory CD4+ T cells from blood. The receptors originated from a woman aged 18-29 years with type 1 diabetes. Each CDR3 is given with its conserved first and last residue. A D gene is named only where the DNA matches it firmly. Clone size is shown for a subset of rows, as once, few, many or a class of expanded clone.

CDR3nt | CDR3aa | j_gene | abundance | d_gene | v_gene
TGCGCCAGCAGCTTGGGCTCGGCTAATGAAAAACTGTTTTTT | CASSLGSANEKLFF | TRBJ1-4 | - | - | TRBV5-1
TGTGCCAGCAGCGGATCGGGACAGGGAGCCGCGGGAGTGTTTTTT | CASSGSGQGAAGVFF | TRBJ2-2 | - | TRBD1 | TRBV5-6
TGTGCCAGCAGCCTCCATCGGTCAGGTAACACTGAAGCTTTCTTT | CASSLHRSGNTEAFF | TRBJ1-1 | - | - | TRBV28
TGTGCCAGCAGTTACTCGGAGTCGGGAGTGTACGAGCAGTACTTC | CASSYSESGVYEQYF | TRBJ2-7 | - | - | TRBV6-5
TGTGCCAGCAGTGGTAGGGGGGGGGTTTTATACAATGAGCAGTTCTTC | CASSGRGGVLYNEQFF | TRBJ2-1 | few | - | TRBV25-1
TGCGCCAGCAGCTTGGATCCAGTCAACACTGAAGCTTTCTTT | CASSLDPVNTEAFF | TRBJ1-1 | few | - | TRBV5-1
TGTGCCAGCAAAACTAGGTACAATGAGCAGTTCTTC | CASKTRYNEQFF | TRBJ2-1 | few | - | TRBV2
TGTGCCAGCAGCTTGGACGGCACAGGGCTACTATCCTACGAGCAGTACTTC | CASSLDGTGLLSYEQYF | TRBJ2-7 | few | - | TRBV5-5
TGCAGCGTTGTACGGGAGGGCCTTGAGCAGTACTTC | CSVVREGLEQYF | TRBJ2-7 | - | TRBD2 | TRBV29-1
TGTGCCAGCTCACCGTCGGCCCCGGGACAGGGTGGATCTGGTCAGCCCCAGCATTTT | CASSPSAPGQGGSGQPQHF | TRBJ1-5 | - | TRBD1 | TRBV18
TGTGCCAGCAGCTTAACCCACCGCGGTCGGGGAGGCTACACCTTC | CASSLTHRGRGGYTF | TRBJ1-2 | - | - | TRBV7-9
TGTGCCAGCAGCACACGGGACAGCGGAAACATTCAGTACTTC | CASSTRDSGNIQYF | TRBJ2-4 | few | TRBD1 | TRBV7-6
TGTGCCATCAGTGCTGCGGCCGGGACTAGCGGAAACACCGGGGAGCTGTTTTTT | CAISAAAGTSGNTGELFF | TRBJ2-2 | - | TRBD2 | TRBV10-3